This TCR beta chain came from a study of blood T cell repertoires in COVID-19 (TCRdb year 2020). Regarding the study in general: Collaborator samples came from the United States, Italy and Spain and covered acute and convalescent phases of COVID-19. Nearly every sample came with metadata listing a de-identified subject ID, COVID-19 status, age in years and sex. A freely available public database, intended as a resource for researchers studying the immune response to SARS-CoV-2, is where the repertoires were released. The material from the prospective study consisted of cDNA or gDNA derived from T cells, B-cell-depleted T cells, or PBMCs. Where available, HLA class I and class II types were taken from metadata supplied by the sample provider and were not determined by assay-based typing. Subjects who had been exposed to COVID-19, were actively infected with it, or had recovered from it provided the deeply sampled blood TCRbeta repertoires that made up the dataset. Samples came from the ongoing ImmuneRACE study (first 160 participants) plus 1,254 subjects from 6 global collaborators.

With respect to this clone: Its target antigen remains unknown. Within one base of it there is no much larger clone, and no base qualities were kept.

In Seattle, one collaborating source enrolled patients while the infection was active and tracked those patients longitudinally over the course of disease. The collaborating institutions used their own protocols to collect whole blood in K2EDTA tubes. For TCRbeta analysis, collaborators shipped samples as frozen whole blood, isolated PBMCs, or DNA extracted from either of those sample types. Overall results and qualifications from the work: The amount of clinical and demographic metadata varied by source and participant and was provided uncurated.

Here V drops 7 bases and J drops 3 bases, and the junction holds 6 bases not matched to any gene. The cysteine opens and the phenylalanine closes a CDR3 of 13 amino acids. Here the CDR3 DNA is all that survives: 39 bases in frame from base 1. CDR1 MDHEN and CDR2 SYDVKM were looked up in the germline V gene. The immunoSEQ Assay, a bias-controlled multiplex PCR, was used to amplify TCRbeta CDR3 regions from genomic DNA. On the study's bioinformatics: Nucleated cell counts per sample were estimated from amplification of reference gene primers within the assay. Sequence reads were collapsed and filtered to measure the absolute abundance of every unique TCRbeta CDR3 rearrangement. For each sample, productive Simpson clonality was calculated by taking the square root of Simpson's diversity index across productive rearrangements. The clones in this table, taken by TCRdb from immuneACCESS, are in-frame only. Not every clone is retained; where verified, under half of the shortfall comes from an unresolved V gene, and the cause of the rest is unknown. The V and J calls and the clone size are those of that table, but D and trimming were determined from the DNA. For this sample there are around 280,000 clones; roughly 86% appear just once. Roughly 12% of the sample rests with the top ten.

The clonotype comes from a woman aged 25 to 39 with COVID-19, enrolled during active disease. Material: peripheral blood. The sequence is built from TRBV28 and TRBJ2-7, and TRBD1 matches 7 of the central bases. Here the CDR3 is given as CASKGQVNYEQYF. The nucleotide sequence is TGTGCCAGCAAAGGACAGGTAAACTACGAGCAGTACTTC.